The rows below give T cell receptor beta chains drawn from one sample of a study of tumor-infiltrating lymphocytes in localized non-small cell lung cancer. Clones were sequenced by immunoSEQ multiplex PCR, and TCRdb holds only the in-frame ones, with some missing. The table includes over 15,000 clones, around three quarters detected once. Sequencing input: lung tumor tissue. These receptors all stem from a human donor with non-small cell lung cancer. The CDR3 runs from the conserved cysteine through the conserved F or W. Each record gives: CDR3 protein, CDR3 DNA, J gene, V gene, D gene, clone size. A D gene is named only where the DNA matches it firmly. Only part of the rows carry a size: once, few, many, or a class if the clone is expanded.

CDR3: CASSQDGIAGGRSDTQYF; DNA: TGCGCCAGCAGCCAAGATGGGATAGCGGGGGGTAGGTCAGATACGCAGTATTTT; J: TRBJ2-3; V: TRBV4-1; D: TRBD2; size: .
CDR3: CASSLGRGTQYF; DNA: TGTGCCAGCAGCTTAGGGCGGGGGACGCAGTATTTT; J: TRBJ2-3; V: TRBV7-3; D: TRBD2; size: .
CDR3: CASSLPWNSNQPQHF; DNA: TGTGCCAGCAGTCTCCCGTGGAATAGCAATCAGCCCCAGCATTTT; J: TRBJ1-5; V: TRBV27; D: .; size: .
CDR3: CASIPGGGAPNQPQHF; DNA: TGTGCCAGTATCCCCGGCGGGGGGGCGCCGAATCAGCCCCAGCATTTT; J: TRBJ1-5; V: TRBV19; D: .; size: .
CDR3: CASSPEGLGTITDTQYF; DNA: TGCGCCAGCAGCCCCGAGGGACTGGGGACTATTACAGATACGCAGTATTTT; J: TRBJ2-3; V: TRBV4-3; D: TRBD2; size: .
CDR3: CASSLGSGGTEAFF; DNA: TGTGCCAGCAGCTTAGGATCAGGGGGCACTGAAGCTTTCTTT; J: TRBJ1-1; V: TRBV7-9; D: TRBD1; size: .
CDR3: CASRFRGIMNTEAFF; DNA: TGTGCCAGCAGGTTTAGGGGGATCATGAACACTGAAGCTTTCTTT; J: TRBJ1-1; V: TRBV28; D: .; size: .
CDR3: CASSFVPYEQYF; DNA: TGTGCCAGCAGCTTCGTCCCCTACGAGCAGTACTTC; J: TRBJ2-7; V: TRBV7-2; D: .; size: .
CDR3: CAISAGANTDTQYF; DNA: TGTGCCATCAGTGCAGGGGCCAACACAGATACGCAGTATTTT; J: TRBJ2-3; V: TRBV10-3; D: .; size: .
CDR3: CASSPIDEKLFF; DNA: TGTGCCAGCAGCCCCATTGATGAAAAACTGTTTTTT; J: TRBJ1-4; V: TRBV11-2; D: .; size: .
CDR3: CASSSGTGIMTGANVLTF; DNA: TGTGCCAGCAGCTCCGGGACAGGGATAATGACTGGGGCCAACGTCCTGACTTTC; J: TRBJ2-6; V: TRBV5-4; D: TRBD1; size: .
CDR3: CASSQGLAGTSTDTQYF; DNA: TGCGCCAGCAGCCAAGGACTAGCGGGTACTAGCACAGATACGCAGTATTTT; J: TRBJ2-3; V: TRBV4-3; D: TRBD2; size: .
CDR3: CASSPQGQGNSPLHF; DNA: TGTGCCAGCTCACCACAGGGACAGGGGAATTCACCCCTCCACTTT; J: TRBJ1-6; V: TRBV18; D: TRBD1; size: .
CDR3: CASSFWDKNTEAFF; DNA: TGCGCCAGCAGCTTTTGGGACAAGAACACTGAAGCTTTCTTT; J: TRBJ1-1; V: TRBV5-1; D: .; size: .
CDR3: CAWSVGHYETQYF; DNA: TGTGCCTGGAGTGTAGGGCACTATGAGACCCAGTACTTC; J: TRBJ2-5; V: TRBV30; D: .; size: .
CDR3: CASSLLAGGPETQYF; DNA: TGTGCCAGTAGTCTATTAGCGGGGGGCCCGGAGACCCAGTACTTC; J: TRBJ2-5; V: TRBV19; D: TRBD2; size: .
CDR3: CASSLGGKETQYF; DNA: TGTGCCAGCAGCTTGGGGGGGAAGGAGACCCAGTACTTC; J: TRBJ2-5; V: TRBV5-4; D: .; size: once
CDR3: CASSTLPGTGGEQYF; DNA: TGTGCCAGCAGTACCCTCCCGGGCACAGGGGGCGAGCAGTACTTC; J: TRBJ2-7; V: TRBV6-5; D: TRBD1; size: once
CDR3: CASPLEGGSGEQFF; DNA: TGTGCCAGTCCCCTGGAGGGGGGCAGCGGTGAGCAGTTCTTC; J: TRBJ2-1; V: TRBV19; D: .; size: .
CDR3: CASSTGQISNYGYTF; DNA: TGTGCCAGCAGTACCGGACAGATTTCTAACTATGGCTACACCTTC; J: TRBJ1-2; V: TRBV6-6; D: .; size: .
CDR3: CASSGRGGLYNEQFF; DNA: TGTGCCAGCAGTGGGCGGGGGGGCCTCTACAATGAGCAGTTCTTC; J: TRBJ2-1; V: TRBV7-9; D: TRBD2; size: .
CDR3: CASSYGGGGPQETQYF; DNA: TGTGCCAGCAGTTACGGGGGGGGAGGTCCACAAGAGACCCAGTACTTC; J: TRBJ2-5; V: TRBV6-6; D: TRBD2; size: .
CDR3: CASSIDPTSFGIQYF; DNA: TGTGCCAGTAGTATAGACCCAACTAGCTTCGGCATTCAGTACTTC; J: TRBJ2-4; V: TRBV19; D: .; size: .
CDR3: CASSLWGPTGELFF; DNA: TGTGCCAGCAGCTTATGGGGGCCCACCGGGGAGCTGTTTTTT; J: TRBJ2-2; V: TRBV7-2; D: .; size: .
CDR3: CASSQDRGGEKLFF; DNA: TGTGCCAGCAGCCAAGACAGGGGAGGGGAAAAACTGTTTTTT; J: TRBJ1-4; V: TRBV11-2; D: TRBD1; size: .
CDR3: CASSELGLNQPQHF; DNA: TGTGCCAGCAGTGAACTGGGGCTGAATCAGCCCCAGCATTTT; J: TRBJ1-5; V: TRBV25-1; D: .; size: .
CDR3: CASSLPRRSGANVLTF; DNA: TGTGCCAGCAGCTTGCCGAGGCGCTCTGGGGCCAACGTCCTGACTTTC; J: TRBJ2-6; V: TRBV11-2; D: .; size: .
CDR3: CASPLHRTGRETQYF; DNA: TGTGCCAGCCCCCTACACCGGACAGGGAGGGAGACCCAGTACTTC; J: TRBJ2-5; V: TRBV7-4; D: TRBD1; size: few
CDR3: CASRLIAGGRETQYF; DNA: TGTGCCAGCAGGTTAATAGCGGGGGGCCGGGAGACCCAGTACTTC; J: TRBJ2-5; V: TRBV28; D: TRBD2; size: .
CDR3: CASSYPSQGLPFHEQYF; DNA: TGTGCCAGCAGTTACCCCTCCCAGGGACTTCCCTTCCACGAGCAGTACTTC; J: TRBJ2-7; V: TRBV6-7; D: .; size: .
CDR3: CASSLLAGGSYEQYF; DNA: TGTGCCAGCAGTTTACTAGCGGGAGGCTCCTACGAGCAGTACTTC; J: TRBJ2-7; V: TRBV28; D: TRBD2; size: .
CDR3: CASSLLGNIQYF; DNA: TGTGCCAGCAGCTTGTTGGGAAACATTCAGTACTTC; J: TRBJ2-4; V: TRBV5-8; D: .; size: .
CDR3: CASSLALRLAGELFF; DNA: TGTGCCAGCAGCTTAGCGCTGCGACTAGCCGGGGAGCTGTTTTTT; J: TRBJ2-2; V: TRBV7-9; D: .; size: once
CDR3: CASSLASMSTSSGNTIYF; DNA: TGTGCCAGCAGCTTAGCTTCGATGAGTACTTCCTCTGGAAACACCATATATTTT; J: TRBJ1-3; V: TRBV7-2; D: .; size: few
CDR3: CASSLARTEYYEQYF; DNA: TGTGCCAGCAGCTTAGCCCGGACGGAGTATTACGAGCAGTACTTC; J: TRBJ2-7; V: TRBV7-2; D: .; size: few
CDR3: CASSLPRGQGGNEQFF; DNA: TGTGCCAGTAGTTTGCCAAGAGGACAGGGGGGGAATGAGCAGTTCTTC; J: TRBJ2-1; V: TRBV19; D: TRBD1; size: .
CDR3: CASSLAGGPKEQFF; DNA: TGTGCCAGCAGCTTAGCCGGAGGCCCCAAAGAGCAGTTCTTC; J: TRBJ2-1; V: TRBV7-8; D: .; size: .
CDR3: CAWSDGAPLHF; DNA: TGTGCCTGGAGTGACGGGGCACCCCTCCACTTT; J: TRBJ1-6; V: TRBV30; D: .; size: few
CDR3: CASSLGSMTGYTF; DNA: TGTGCCAGCAGTTTGGGTTCTATGACTGGCTACACCTTC; J: TRBJ1-2; V: TRBV6-5; D: .; size: .
CDR3: CASSPDDRGRDEKLFF; DNA: TGTGCCAGCAGTCCGGACGACAGGGGGAGGGATGAAAAACTGTTTTTT; J: TRBJ1-4; V: TRBV28; D: TRBD1; size: .
CDR3: CASSLYLQGSYEQYF; DNA: TGTGCCAGCAGCTTATATCTTCAGGGCTCCTACGAGCAGTACTTC; J: TRBJ2-7; V: TRBV7-2; D: .; size: once
CDR3: CASSMTEREAETQYF; DNA: TGTGCCAGTAGTATGACCGAGCGGGAGGCGGAGACCCAGTACTTC; J: TRBJ2-5; V: TRBV19; D: TRBD2; size: .
CDR3: CASSSVSGTSVRSSYNEQFF; DNA: TGTGCCAGCAGCTCCGTATCCGGGACTAGCGTAAGGAGCTCCTACAATGAGCAGTTCTTC; J: TRBJ2-1; V: TRBV14; D: TRBD2; size: .
CDR3: CAWSPEGSYEQYF; DNA: TGTGCCTGGAGTCCAGAGGGGTCCTACGAGCAGTACTTC; J: TRBJ2-7; V: TRBV30; D: .; size: .
CDR3: CASSEGGKLFF; DNA: TGCGCCAGCAGTGAAGGGGGAAAACTGTTTTTT; J: TRBJ1-4; V: TRBV10-1; D: .; size: .
CDR3: CASSLSSSNYGYTF; DNA: TGTGCCAGCAGCTTATCCTCCAGTAACTATGGCTACACCTTC; J: TRBJ1-2; V: TRBV5-4; D: .; size: .
CDR3: CAWRPLLTTEAFF; DNA: TGTGCCTGGAGGCCCCTGCTAACCACTGAAGCTTTCTTT; J: TRBJ1-1; V: TRBV30; D: .; size: .
CDR3: CASSLTPLAGVRETQYF; DNA: TGTGCCAGCAGCTTAACACCGCTAGCGGGAGTTCGGGAGACCCAGTACTTC; J: TRBJ2-5; V: TRBV7-8; D: TRBD2; size: .
CDR3: CASSEAPGSGTRSPLHF; DNA: TGTGCCAGCAGTGAGGCCCCAGGGTCTGGTACGAGATCACCCCTCCACTTT; J: TRBJ1-6; V: TRBV6-1; D: .; size: .
CDR3: CASSIIGANTDTQYF; DNA: TGTGCCAGTAGTATTATCGGGGCTAACACAGATACGCAGTATTTT; J: TRBJ2-3; V: TRBV19; D: .; size: .
CDR3: CASSLHRDLTDTQYF; DNA: TGCGCCAGCAGCCTCCACCGGGACTTGACAGATACGCAGTATTTT; J: TRBJ2-3; V: TRBV5-1; D: .; size: .
CDR3: CASSPRTSGGALIF; DNA: TGTGCCAGCAGCCCCCGGACTAGCGGGGGGGCCTTGATCTTC; J: TRBJ2-1; V: TRBV7-8; D: TRBD2; size: .
CDR3: CASSPGGSTDTQYF; DNA: TGCGCCAGCAGCCCCGGGGGAAGCACAGATACGCAGTATTTT; J: TRBJ2-3; V: TRBV4-3; D: .; size: .
CDR3: CASSQDRTNTEAFF; DNA: TGCGCCAGCAGCCAAGACAGGACAAACACTGAAGCTTTCTTT; J: TRBJ1-1; V: TRBV4-3; D: .; size: .
CDR3: CASSPEGQETQYF; DNA: TGCGCCAGCAGCCCCGAGGGACAAGAGACCCAGTACTTC; J: TRBJ2-5; V: TRBV4-1; D: .; size: .
CDR3: CASSPTRTGELFF; DNA: TGTGCCAGCAGCCCAACACGAACCGGGGAGCTGTTTTTT; J: TRBJ2-2; V: TRBV7-9; D: .; size: few
CDR3: CASSQDLGPGQKGNTIYF; DNA: TGCGCCAGCAGCCAAGATCTTGGCCCGGGACAGAAGGGAAACACCATATATTTT; J: TRBJ1-3; V: TRBV4-3; D: TRBD1; size: .
CDR3: CASSYSGTGKGNVLTF; DNA: TGTGCCAGCAGTTACTCGGGGACAGGGAAGGGCAACGTCCTGACTTTC; J: TRBJ2-6; V: TRBV6-5; D: TRBD1; size: .
CDR3: CASSSLEGGRNEQYF; DNA: TGTGCCAGCAGTTCCCTGGAGGGGGGGCGTAACGAGCAGTACTTC; J: TRBJ2-7; V: TRBV6-5; D: .; size: .